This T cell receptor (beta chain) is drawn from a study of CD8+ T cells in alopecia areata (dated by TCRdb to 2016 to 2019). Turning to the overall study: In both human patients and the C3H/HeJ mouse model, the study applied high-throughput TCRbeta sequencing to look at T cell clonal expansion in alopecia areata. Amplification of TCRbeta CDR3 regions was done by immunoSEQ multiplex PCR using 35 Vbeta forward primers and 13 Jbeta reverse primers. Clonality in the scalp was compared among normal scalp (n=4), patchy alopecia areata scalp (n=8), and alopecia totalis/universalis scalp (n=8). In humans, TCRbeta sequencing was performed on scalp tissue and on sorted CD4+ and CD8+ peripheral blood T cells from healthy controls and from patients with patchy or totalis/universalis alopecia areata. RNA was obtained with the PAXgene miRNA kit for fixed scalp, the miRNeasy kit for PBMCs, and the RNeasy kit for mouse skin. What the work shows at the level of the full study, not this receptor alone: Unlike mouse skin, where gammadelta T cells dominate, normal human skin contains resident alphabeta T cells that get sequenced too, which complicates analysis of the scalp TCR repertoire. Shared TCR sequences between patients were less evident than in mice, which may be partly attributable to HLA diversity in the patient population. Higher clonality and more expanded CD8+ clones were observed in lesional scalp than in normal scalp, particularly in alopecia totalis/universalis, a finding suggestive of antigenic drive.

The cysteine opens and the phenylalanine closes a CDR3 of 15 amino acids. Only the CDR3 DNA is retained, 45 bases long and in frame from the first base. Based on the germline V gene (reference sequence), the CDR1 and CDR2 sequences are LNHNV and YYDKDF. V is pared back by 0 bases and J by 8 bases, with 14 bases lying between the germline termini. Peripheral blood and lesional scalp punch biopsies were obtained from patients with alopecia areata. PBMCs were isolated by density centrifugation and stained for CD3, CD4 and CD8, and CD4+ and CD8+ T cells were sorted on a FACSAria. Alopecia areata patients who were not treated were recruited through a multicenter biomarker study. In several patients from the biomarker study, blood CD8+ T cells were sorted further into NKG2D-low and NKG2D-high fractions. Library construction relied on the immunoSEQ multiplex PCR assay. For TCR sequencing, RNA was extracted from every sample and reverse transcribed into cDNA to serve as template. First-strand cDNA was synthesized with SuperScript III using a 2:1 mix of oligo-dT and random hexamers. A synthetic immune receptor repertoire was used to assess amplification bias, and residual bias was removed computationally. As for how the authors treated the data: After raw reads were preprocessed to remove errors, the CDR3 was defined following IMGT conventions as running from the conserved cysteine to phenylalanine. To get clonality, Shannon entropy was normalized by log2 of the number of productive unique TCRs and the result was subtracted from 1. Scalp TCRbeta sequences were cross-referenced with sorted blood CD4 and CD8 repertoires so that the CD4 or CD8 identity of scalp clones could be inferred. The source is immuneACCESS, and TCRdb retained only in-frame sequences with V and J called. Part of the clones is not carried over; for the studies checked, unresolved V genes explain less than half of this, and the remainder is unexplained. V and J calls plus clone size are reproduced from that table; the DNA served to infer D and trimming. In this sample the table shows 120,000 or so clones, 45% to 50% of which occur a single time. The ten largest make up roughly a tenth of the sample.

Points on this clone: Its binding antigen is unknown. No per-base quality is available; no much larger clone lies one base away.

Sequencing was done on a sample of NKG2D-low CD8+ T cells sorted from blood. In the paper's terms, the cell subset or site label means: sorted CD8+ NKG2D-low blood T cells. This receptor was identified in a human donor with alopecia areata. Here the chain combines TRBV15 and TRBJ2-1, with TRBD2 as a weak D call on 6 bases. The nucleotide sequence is TGTGCCACCAGCAGAGATCTACTAGCTGGAGATGAGCAGTTCTTC. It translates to CATSRDLLAGDEQFF.